This TCR beta chain was captured in a study of PD-1 blockade in classical Hodgkin lymphoma. Study conclusions and caveats: Still unresolved is the cause of the repertoire differences, which may be disease activity or prior therapy.

The germline CDR1 and CDR2 sequences are ENHRY and SYGVKD. V shed 6 bases and J shed 2 bases, with 14 bases lying between them. This CDR3 region has 14 residues. Assay used: immunoSEQ multiplex PCR; TCRdb lists only in-frame clones, some missing. The repertoire holds some 100,000 clones, with roughly 92% as singletons. Relapses following autologous stem cell transplantation were seen in all patients, with brentuximab vedotin exposure varying. As to this clone: What it binds is not known.

The chain has TRBV10-3 and TRBJ2-7, with D perhaps TRBD1 (5 bases). The sequences come from peripheral blood mononuclear cells (PBMCs), collected at baseline. The TCR originated in a human donor with classical Hodgkin lymphoma. The CDR3 loop reads CAIRDIGIAYEQYF. The CDR3 coding sequence is TGTGCCATCAGGGACATAGGGATCGCCTACGAGCAGTACTTC.